A single count supports the clone carrying this T cell receptor beta chain. In the same sample, other DNA sequences code for this CDR3. This sample was included in a study of shared T cell receptors in the human thymus. Repertoires were generated with immunoSEQ multiplex PCR, while TCRdb's copy carries only in-frame clones and drops some. Altogether 720,000 or so clones are present, approximately 85% being singletons, with the ten largest covering more than 0.01%. This CDR3 spans 14 amino acids. Trimming took 2 bases from V and 1 from J, leaving 8 bases between them. CDR1 and CDR2 (germline): MNHEY, SMNVEV (reference sequence). This sample also belongs to another study, concerning human thymus T cells. From that paper: It was from resections taken during corrective heart surgery that the thymus tissue came.

Sequenced input: thymocytes. The sequence was obtained from a girl under two years old with a congenital heart defect. V is TRBV27 and J is TRBJ1-1, with D maybe TRBD1 (5 bases). For the CDR3, the DNA is TGTGCCAGCAGTTTAACAGGCCGGAACACTGAAGCTTTCTTT. It specifies CASSLTGRNTEAFF.